The 22 T cell receptor beta chains given below trace back to one sample, sequenced in a study of T cell responses to AZD1222 COVID-19 vaccine. Assay used: immunoSEQ multiplex PCR; TCRdb lists only in-frame clones, some missing. The sample lists about 110,000 clones; roughly 89% were seen once. Material: peripheral blood, obtained on day 0 of AZD1222 vaccination. The receptors here all came from an adult in good health.

V usage is TRBV19 and J usage is TRBJ2-5, with 7 bases aligning to TRBD2. Trimming took 3 bases from V and 1 from J; bases not matched to a gene: 11. Germline V gene data show CDR1 as LNHDA and CDR2 as SQIVND (reference sequence). The CDR3 consists of 17 residues. The CDR3 DNA reads TGTGCCAGTAGTATTGTCTCGGGGGGTCCGGGCCAAGAGACCCAGTACTTC. It specifies CASSIVSGGPGQETQYF. The full variable domain, rest sourced from reference TRBV19 and TRBJ2-5, is DGGITQSPKYLFRKEGQNVTLSCEQNLNHDAMYWYRQDPGQGLRLIYYSQIVNDFQKGDIAEGYSVSREKKESFPLTVTSAQKNPTAFYLCASSIVSGGPGQETQYFGPGTRLLVL.

J is TRBJ2-5 and V is TRBV24-1; D might be TRBD1 or TRBD2, each matching 6 bases. The germline V gene encodes CDR1 KGHDR and CDR2 SFDVKD. Trimming stripped 3 bases from V and 13 bases from J, with 11 bases between. This CDR3 contains 11 residues. The CDR3 spells CATSDRGAWYF. The CDR3 DNA follows: TGTGCCACCAGTGATAGGGGGGCTTGGTACTTC.

The V and J genes are TRBV18 and TRBJ2-7; D is uncertain. The CDR3 totals 15 residues. Germline CDR1 KGHSH, CDR2 LQKENI. V shed 5 bases and J shed 0 bases, with 14 bases lying between them. The CDR3 nucleotides read TGTGCCAGCTCAAGGGCGAGCCACAGCTCCTACGAGCAGTACTTC. The encoded protein is CASSRASHSSYEQYF.

This chain uses TRBV7-2 with TRBJ2-1; 10 bases line up with TRBD1. The CDR3 is 13 amino acids. Germline assignment: CDR1 SGHTA and CDR2 FQGNSA. With 3 bases clipped from V and 9 bases from J, the junction kept 2 bases outside the gene matches. The CDR3 coding sequence is TGTGCCAGCAGCTTGGACAGGGGGACTGAGCAGTTCTTC. Protein: CASSLDRGTEQFF.

The chain employs TRBV27 and TRBJ1-1, with D hard to call. The V gene's germline CDR1 is MNHEY and CDR2 SMNVEV (reference sequence). The germline V and J ends were trimmed by 4 bases and 2 bases, with 5 bases remaining between them. This CDR3 spans 12 amino acids. The CDR3 here is CASSSYNTEAFF. The CDR3 DNA is TGTGCCAGCAGTTCGTATAACACTGAAGCTTTCTTT.

This rearrangement joins TRBV28 to TRBJ2-7; no clear D gene. The CDR3 totals 12 residues. Trimming removed 2 bases from V and 0 bases from J, with 2 bases in between. Looked up from germline, CDR1 is MDHEN and CDR2 is SYDVKM. The CDR3 DNA follows: TGTGCCAGCAGTTTAGCCTCCTACGAGCAGTACTTC. Protein: CASSLASYEQYF.

In this sample, this clone turned up many times. The V and J genes are TRBV7-6 and TRBJ2-7, with 14 positions matching TRBD2. The trim removed 1 base at V and 9 bases at J, leaving 8 bases unmatched. In germline, CDR1 is SGHVS, CDR2 FNYEAQ. The CDR3 loop spans 16 amino acids. This CDR3 reads CASSLDSGTSGGGQYF. The CDR3 DNA follows: TGTGCCAGCAGCTTAGACTCCGGGACTAGCGGGGGTGGGCAGTACTTC.

The chain has TRBV7-9 and TRBJ1-5; a possible D gene is TRBD1 (6 bases). With 1 base removed from V and 5 bases from J, the gap between germline ends came to 9 bases. CDR3 length: 14 amino acids. Germline V gene sequence: CDR1 SEHNR, CDR2 FQNEAQ (reference sequence). The CDR3 protein is CASSLEDSYQPQHF. As DNA, the CDR3 is TGTGCCAGCAGCTTAGAGGACAGTTATCAGCCCCAGCATTTT.

This clone was observed once. V is TRBV3-1 (or the pseudogene TRBV3-2) and J is TRBJ1-1; D gene ambiguous. Trimming took off 2 bases at V and 0 bases at J, with 7 bases between the two ends. Looked up from germline, CDR1 is LGHDT and CDR2 is YNNKEL (reference sequence). The CDR3 totals 14 residues. CDR3 residues: CASSQLIMNTEAFF. In DNA form, the CDR3 reads TGTGCCAGCAGCCAACTAATCATGAACACTGAAGCTTTCTTT.

This chain links TRBV6-1 with TRBJ1-1; a possible D gene is TRBD1 (5 bases). CDR3 length: 15 residues. V was shortened by 1 base and J by 4 bases, with 13 bases between the two germline ends. Per the germline V gene, CDR1 is MNHNS and CDR2 is SASEGT. The CDR3, as DNA: TGTGCCAGCAGTGAAGAATGGGGGTTCGGCACTGAAGCTTTCTTT. Translated: CASSEEWGFGTEAFF.

The rearrangement links TRBV19 to TRBJ1-2; weak D call: TRBD1 (6 bases). The CDR3 extends over 15 amino acids. Trimming removed 7 bases from V and 3 bases from J, with 18 bases in between. From germline, CDR1 is LNHDA and CDR2 SQIVND (reference sequence). CDR3 protein: CASTSIEGGHYGYTF. The DNA of the CDR3 is TGTGCCAGTACCTCGATTGAAGGGGGGCACTATGGCTACACCTTC.

The genes are TRBV29-1 and TRBJ1-5; 7 bases map to TRBD1. CDR1 SQVTM and CDR2 ANQGSEA come from the germline V gene. J lost 6 bases, V lost 5 bases, and 7 bases had no gene match. This CDR3 contains 13 residues. DNA of the CDR3: TGCAGCGTTAAAGGGGGCTGGGGTCAGCCCCAGCATTTT. This gives the protein CSVKGGWGQPQHF.

The chain is built from TRBV27 and TRBJ1-5, with 7 nucleotides matching TRBD1. CDR3 length: 15 residues. The trim removed 0 bases at V and 3 bases at J, leaving 2 bases unmatched. Germline CDR1 MNHEY, CDR2 SMNVEV (reference sequence). Here the CDR3 reads CASSLSDRHNQPQHF. In nucleotides, the CDR3 is TGTGCCAGCAGTTTATCGGACAGGCACAATCAGCCCCAGCATTTT.

The gene calls are TRBV18 and TRBJ2-3, with D possibly TRBD2 on 6 matching bases. Trimming removed 4 bases from V and 3 bases from J, with 11 bases in between. CDR3 length equals 14 residues. The germline V gene encodes CDR1 KGHSH and CDR2 LQKENI. CDR3 DNA sequence: TGTGCCAGCTCACAAGGAGGGAGTACAGATACGCAGTATTTT. It yields the protein CASSQGGSTDTQYF.

The chain joins TRBV10-3 to TRBJ2-7; TRBD2 matches at 10 bases. The germline V gene encodes CDR1 ENHRY and CDR2 SYGVKD. The CDR3 length is 14 residues. J lost 2 bases, V lost 5 bases, and 3 bases had no gene match. Here the CDR3 DNA reads TGTGCCATCAGTTTAGCGGGAGGACCCTACGAGCAGTACTTC. This translates into CAISLAGGPYEQYF.

This chain links TRBV30 with TRBJ1-2; D gene unclear. CDR3 length equals 13 residues. Trimming stripped 2 bases from V and 4 bases from J, with 11 bases between. Germline loops: CDR1 GTSNPN, CDR2 SVGIG (reference sequence). The CDR3 sequence is CAWSTTGSYGYTF. The DNA of the CDR3 is TGTGCCTGGAGTACCACGGGTTCCTATGGCTACACCTTC. Full variable domain (missing parts from reference TRBV30 and TRBJ1-2): SQTIHQWPATLVQPVGSPLSLECTVEGTSNPNLYWYRQAAGRGLQLLFYSVGIGQISSEVPQNLSASRPQDRQFILSSKKLLLSDSGFYLCAWSTTGSYGYTFGSGTRLTVV.

This sequence joins TRBV6-5 and TRBJ2-7, with 8 bases fitting TRBD2. The CDR3 is made up of 15 amino acids. V was pared by 8 bases and J by 0 bases, with 9 bases of the junction left unmatched. CDR1 and CDR2 from the germline V gene are MNHEY and SVGAGI. The CDR3 spells CASLRGGGSSYEQYF. The DNA for the CDR3 is TGTGCCAGCCTCAGAGGCGGGGGGTCCTCCTACGAGCAGTACTTC.

The chain uses TRBV27 and TRBJ1-4; D call uncertain. Germline loops: CDR1 MNHEY, CDR2 SMNVEV (reference sequence). The CDR3 length is 16 residues. V was clipped by 1 base and J by 2 bases, with 11 bases between them. The CDR3 loop is CASSLLSGGTNEKLFF. The CDR3, as DNA: TGTGCCAGCAGTTTATTAAGTGGAGGGACTAATGAAAAACTGTTTTTT.

This chain connects TRBV5-1 to TRBJ1-4; D is undetermined. V gave up 0 bases and J gave up 6 bases, with 3 bases separating them. This CDR3 spans 12 amino acids. The germline V gene encodes CDR1 SGHRS and CDR2 YFSETQ. In nucleotides, the CDR3 is TGCGCCAGCAGCTTGGATGATGAAAAACTGTTTTTT. Translating it yields CASSLDDEKLFF.

The gene calls are TRBV2 and TRBJ1-1; D is unclear. Germline-derived CDR1 and CDR2 are SNHLY and FYNNEI. V was shortened by 4 bases and J by 1 base, with 7 bases between the two germline ends. This CDR3 spans 13 amino acids. The CDR3 bases are TGTGCCAGCAGTGTCGCGACGAACACTGAAGCTTTCTTT. Protein sequence: CASSVATNTEAFF.

V and J are TRBV4-1 and TRBJ1-2, with 9 nucleotides matching TRBD1. This CDR3 is built from 14 residues. CDR1 and CDR2 from the germline V gene are MGHRA and YSYEKL. The V gene end was trimmed by 4 bases and the J gene end by 8 bases; junction bases not matched to a gene: 8. CDR3 nucleotides: TGCGCCAGCAGCCGGGACAGGGTATCTGAAGGCTACACCTTC. Residues: CASSRDRVSEGYTF.

This clone was seen a single time. V is TRBV6-5 and J is TRBJ2-1, with 8 bases aligning to TRBD2. Germline assignment: CDR1 MNHEY and CDR2 SVGAGI. The V gene end was trimmed by 2 bases and the J gene end by 7 bases; junction bases not matched to a gene: 7. The CDR3 runs 15 residues. CDR3 sequence: CASSYVREGRNEQFF. In DNA, the CDR3 is TGTGCCAGCAGTTACGTACGGGAGGGCCGTAATGAGCAGTTCTTC.